This TCR beta chain is from a study of blood T cells in healthy people across ages. The second PCR ran roughly 6 to 11 cycles with a sample-barcoded 5' primer and J-beta primers. MiXCR, run by TCRdb on the 5' RACE reads, gives a single entry per CDR3 protein. The data hold 550,000 to 600,000 distinct CDR3 sequences, with 25% to 30% observed a single time. Germline V gives CDR1 SGHTA, CDR2 FQGNSA. Trimming cost V 7 bases and J 9 bases; bases outside gene matches: 12. The CDR3 is 14 residues long. The TCR comes from a woman between 65 and 79 years old in good health. The V gene is TRBV7-2, the J gene TRBJ2-1; TRBD2 matches 7 bases. Sample: blood. As DNA, the CDR3 is TGTGCCAGCACCAAATTAGGGAGCGGGGTTGAGCAGTTCTTC. This gives the protein CASTKLGSGVEQFF. Full variable domain (outside the CDR3, taken from reference TRBV7-2 and TRBJ2-1): GAGVSQSPSNKVTEKGKDVELRCDPISGHTALYWYRQSLGQGLEFLIYFQGNSAPDKSGLPSDRFSAERTGGSVSTLTIQRTQQEDSAVYLCASTKLGSGVEQFFGPGTRLTVL.